These 27 T cell receptor beta chains were sequenced from one sample in a study of shared clonotypes between healthy human individuals. Sequencing was performed with immunoSEQ multiplex PCR; in TCRdb, only in-frame clones are kept and a portion is missing. Among 1,400,000 or so clones, approximately 98.5% were seen once, and the ten largest hold 0.36%. Sequencing used naive CD4+ T cells sorted from blood. Noted subset: CD45RA+ positively selected. The receptor set was obtained from a man younger than 40 in good health.

The genes are TRBV14 and TRBJ1-1; the D gene is possibly TRBD1 (5 bases). This CDR3 has 19 residues. The germline V and J ends were trimmed by 5 bases and 4 bases, with 29 bases remaining between them. The V gene's germline CDR1 is SGHDN and CDR2 FVKESK. CDR3 nucleotide sequence: TGTGCCAGCAGCGATTTAATGGGGGTTTCTGTATTATTAGGCACTGAAGCTTTCTTT. This gives the protein CASSDLMGVSVLLGTEAFF.

The chain recombines TRBV18 with TRBJ1-1; D may be TRBD1 (6 bases). The CDR3 length is 14 residues. CDR1 is KGHSH and CDR2 is LQKENI in the germline V gene. The V gene lost 2 bases and the J gene lost 1 base, with 8 bases spanning the gap. The CDR3 nucleotides are TGTGCCAGCTCACCAGAGACAGGGAACACTGAAGCTTTCTTT. Residues: CASSPETGNTEAFF.

This chain joins TRBV6-1 and TRBJ2-5; D uncertain. The germline CDR1 and CDR2 sequences are MNHNS and SASEGT. Trimming shortened V by 5 bases and J by 0 bases, and 10 bases separated the two germline ends. This CDR3 is 14 amino acids long. In DNA, the CDR3 is TGTGCCAGCAGTAAACAAATGTACCAAGAGACCCAGTACTTC. Its protein product is CASSKQMYQETQYF.

V is TRBV14 and J is TRBJ2-1; TRBD2 matches 15 bases. The CDR3 runs to 19 residues. V lost 0 bases to trimming and J lost 5 bases; unmatched junction nucleotides: 8. Germline loops: CDR1 SGHDN, CDR2 FVKESK. CDR3 nucleotide sequence: TGTGCCAGCAGCCAAGATAGAGGACTAGCGGGAGGGGTTAACAATGAGCAGTTCTTC. It translates to CASSQDRGLAGGVNNEQFF.

The V and J genes are TRBV7-2 and TRBJ2-1, with TRBD2 identical over 7 bases. The germline gives CDR1 SGHTA, CDR2 FQGNSA. With 1 base clipped from V and 9 bases from J, the junction kept 9 bases outside the gene matches. CDR3 length: 15 residues. The CDR3 coding sequence is TGTGCCAGCAGCTTAGGAACACGGAGCGGGACTGAGCAGTTCTTC. It codes for CASSLGTRSGTEQFF.

The chain is built from TRBV2 and TRBJ2-7, with D hard to call. V lost 6 bases and J 7 bases, leaving 10 bases between the germline ends. Germline loops: CDR1 SNHLY, CDR2 FYNNEI. This CDR3 is 11 amino acids long. In DNA form, the CDR3 reads TGTGCCAGCAGGGGCTTGGGGGAGCAGTACTTC. It is translated as CASRGLGEQYF.

The V and J genes are TRBV6-7 and TRBJ2-5; TRBD2 aligns across 9 bases. TRBV6-7 is known as an ORF, though its function is uncertain. This CDR3 is 20 amino acids long. V dropped 0 bases and J dropped 2; count of bases not matched to a gene: 16. CDR3 DNA: TGTGCCAGCAGTTACTCGAGTGTCGCTAGCGGGAAAGGGGGGCAAGAGACCCAGTACTTC. Protein: CASSYSSVASGKGGQETQYF.

The chain is built from TRBV6-5 and TRBJ1-5; the match to TRBD1 covers 8 bases. The CDR3 is 16 residues long. In germline, CDR1 is MNHEY, CDR2 SVGAGI. J lost 6 bases, V lost 2 bases, and 9 bases had no gene match. Here the CDR3 reads CASSYTWTGNSQPQHF. DNA of the CDR3: TGTGCCAGCAGTTACACATGGACAGGGAACAGTCAGCCCCAGCATTTT.

V usage is TRBV19 and J usage is TRBJ1-2, with D tentatively TRBD1 (5 bases). V gave up 7 bases and J gave up 4 bases, with 13 bases separating them. Germline V CDR1 and CDR2: LNHDA, SQIVND (reference sequence). CDR3 length: 13 amino acids. The CDR3 DNA sequence: TGTGCCAGTACCGGTACAGGTCTCTATGGCTACACCTTC. Protein: CASTGTGLYGYTF.

This chain uses TRBV7-2 with TRBJ2-1, with TRBD2 identical over 10 bases. V was clipped by 1 base and J by 9 bases; unmatched bases: 3. The CDR3 sequence is 14 residues long. Germline V gene data show CDR1 as SGHTA and CDR2 as FQGNSA. The CDR3 spells CASSLVAGGGEQFF. CDR3 coding DNA: TGTGCCAGCAGCTTAGTAGCGGGAGGAGGTGAGCAGTTCTTC.

This sequence joins TRBV7-3 and TRBJ2-7; 7 bases map to TRBD1. CDR3 size: 14 residues. Germline V gives CDR1 SGHTA, CDR2 FQGTGA. The V segment lost 2 bases and the J segment 3 bases; nucleotides outside the gene matches: 4. For the CDR3, the DNA is TGTGCCAGCAGCTTAGCAGGACAGGACTACGAGCAGTACTTC. As protein: CASSLAGQDYEQYF.

This chain joins TRBV10-3 and TRBJ2-3, with D unclear. This CDR3 is built from 14 residues. Germline CDR1 reads ENHRY; CDR2 reads SYGVKD. V lost 6 bases, J lost 0 bases, and 10 bases lay in between. The chain's CDR3 is CAIRAQGSTDTQYF. DNA of the CDR3: TGTGCCATCAGGGCGCAAGGGAGCACAGATACGCAGTATTTT.

Only a few counts were recorded for this clone. V usage is TRBV10-3 and J usage is TRBJ1-5; D uncertain. Deletions cut 8 bases from V and 7 bases from J, with 12 bases between. The CDR3 consists of 12 residues. Germline V gene sequence: CDR1 ENHRY, CDR2 SYGVKD. CDR3 sequence reads: CAIGAGNQPQHF. As DNA, the CDR3 is TGTGCCATCGGTGCGGGGAACCAGCCCCAGCATTTT.

The chain is built from TRBV27 and TRBJ1-5, with no clear D. The CDR3 sequence is 15 residues long. Germline loops: CDR1 MNHEY, CDR2 SMNVEV (reference sequence). V was clipped by 5 bases and J by 5 bases, with 16 bases between them. As DNA, the CDR3 is TGTGCCAGCAGTCCGGACCCCCCGGGGTATCAGCCCCAGCATTTT. Encoded protein: CASSPDPPGYQPQHF.

The chain combines TRBV11-2 with TRBJ1-1; D is unclear. Trimming removed 5 bases at V and 1 base at J, with 14 bases between. The CDR3 loop spans 15 amino acids. The germline gives CDR1 SGHAT, CDR2 FQNNGV. The CDR3 DNA sequence: TGTGCCAGCAGCAATCTCGGCAGGCCGAACACTGAAGCTTTCTTT. It codes for CASSNLGRPNTEAFF.

CDR3 in amino acids: CSVKGGRTNYGYTF. The CDR3 coding sequence is TGCAGCGTTAAAGGGGGACGGACTAACTATGGCTACACCTTC. This chain uses TRBV29-1 with TRBJ1-2; possible D gene TRBD1, 6 bases. Germline CDR1 reads SQVTM; CDR2 reads ANQGSEA. The CDR3 has 14 amino acids. Trimming removed 5 bases at V and 0 bases at J, with 13 bases between.

Here the CDR3 reads CASSYSQGATGTYTF. Written as DNA, the CDR3 is TGTGCCAGCAGTTACTCACAAGGGGCCACAGGGACCTACACCTTC. The genes are TRBV6-6 and TRBJ1-2, with D perhaps matching TRBD1 (6 bases). This CDR3 has 15 residues. V was shortened by 0 bases and J by 10 bases, with 18 bases between the two germline ends. Per the germline V gene, CDR1 is MNHNY and CDR2 is SVGAGI (reference sequence).

This rearrangement joins TRBV11-3 to TRBJ2-7; 9 positions agree with TRBD1. The CDR3 sequence is 15 residues long. The germline V gene has CDR1 SGHNT and CDR2 YENEEA. Trimming took 5 bases from V and 2 from J; bases not matched to a gene: 7. DNA for the CDR3: TGTGCCAGCAGCCCCTGGACAGGGGCAACCTACGAGCAGTACTTC. Protein: CASSPWTGATYEQYF.

This chain connects TRBV20-1 to TRBJ2-7, with D possibly being TRBD1 (5 bases). The V gene's germline CDR1 is DFQATT and CDR2 SNEGSKA (reference sequence). The CDR3 runs 10 residues. Trimming cost V 6 bases and J 5 bases, with 8 bases left between them. The CDR3, as DNA: TGCAGTGCCGACAGAAACGAGCAGTACTTC. Its translation: CSADRNEQYF.

V is TRBV29-1 and J is TRBJ2-5; D unresolved. The CDR3 extends over 16 amino acids. CDR1 is SQVTM and CDR2 is ANQGSEA in the germline V gene. V lost 4 bases and J 4 bases, leaving 22 bases between the germline ends. The CDR3 DNA sequence: TGCAGCGTTGCCTTTGGTAGCAGCCCGGTCGGAGAGACCCAGTACTTC. Amino acids: CSVAFGSSPVGETQYF.

This chain connects TRBV27 to TRBJ2-1; D is unresolved. From germline, CDR1 is MNHEY and CDR2 SMNVEV (reference sequence). Trimming stripped 7 bases from V and 10 bases from J, with 14 bases between. CDR3 length: 12 residues. CDR3 region: CASKNPDREQFF. Here the CDR3 DNA reads TGTGCCAGCAAGAACCCGGATCGAGAGCAGTTCTTC.

V and J are TRBV5-4 and TRBJ2-2; 9 nucleotides align to TRBD2. The CDR3 totals 16 residues. Germline CDR1 is SGHNT and CDR2 is YYREEE (reference sequence). Trimming took 3 bases from V and 6 from J; bases not matched to a gene: 9. The CDR3 DNA reads TGTGCCAGCAGCTCCGAGGGGGCGGGAGGGCCCGGGGAGCTGTTTTTT. Translating gives CASSSEGAGGPGELFF.

The chain has TRBV2 and TRBJ2-5; weak D call: TRBD1 (5 bases). Germline values: CDR1 SNHLY, CDR2 FYNNEI. The CDR3 is made up of 14 amino acids. V lost 6 bases, J lost 0 bases, and 11 bases lay in between. The chain's CDR3 is CASSPRTHQETQYF. The CDR3 bases are TGTGCCAGCAGCCCAAGGACACACCAAGAGACCCAGTACTTC.

The chain carries TRBV11-3 and TRBJ2-2, with 7 bases that match TRBD2. Trimming cost V 4 bases and J 0 bases; bases outside gene matches: 2. CDR1 SGHNT and CDR2 YENEEA come from the germline V gene. CDR3 length equals 15 residues. The CDR3 spells CASSSGTTNTGELFF. CDR3 sequence (DNA): TGTGCCAGCAGCTCCGGGACTACGAACACCGGGGAGCTGTTTTTT.

Details on this clone: The same CDR3 also results from other DNA sequences found in this sample. The chain employs TRBV28 and TRBJ1-2; D ambiguous. The CDR3 has 12 amino acids. The V and J ends lost 3 bases and 7 bases respectively, with 9 bases between them. CDR1 MDHEN and CDR2 SYDVKM come from the germline V gene. As DNA, the CDR3 is TGTGCCAGCAGTTTTTCGGGTTTTGGCTACACCTTC. It codes for CASSFSGFGYTF.

Comment on this clone: In the same sample, other DNA sequences code for this CDR3. This rearrangement joins TRBV2 to TRBJ1-5; D is uncertain. Trimming stripped 2 bases from V and 7 bases from J, with 9 bases between. Germline CDR1 reads SNHLY; CDR2 reads FYNNEI. CDR3 length: 13 residues. The chain's CDR3 is CASSEREGQPQHF. CDR3 bases: TGTGCCAGCAGTGAACGGGAGGGCCAGCCCCAGCATTTT.

The rearrangement links TRBV11-2 to TRBJ1-4; 7 bases line up with TRBD1. J was trimmed by 2 bases and V by 5 bases; bases with no gene match: 8. The germline V gene has CDR1 SGHAT and CDR2 FQNNGV. The CDR3 contains 16 residues. This CDR3 is CASSAAFRGTNEKLFF. CDR3 bases: TGTGCCAGCAGCGCAGCCTTCAGGGGGACTAATGAAAAACTGTTTTTT.